This is a list of T cell receptor beta chains from one sample in a study of shared clonotypes between healthy human individuals. The assay was immunoSEQ multiplex PCR, and TCRdb's table has in-frame clones only and misses some. The sample lists more than 2 million clones, nearly 97% seen once, with less than 0.15% in the top ten. The sequencing sample was made of naive CD4+ T cells sorted from blood. These receptors originate from a man between 18 and 35 years old in good health. Both conserved end residues are part of each CDR3. D genes are given only for firm matches. Size is omitted from some rows. Given values are once, few, many or a class for expanded clones.

j_gene | abundance | v_gene | d_gene | CDR3nt | CDR3aa
TRBJ2-6 | - | TRBV4-1 | - | TGCGCCAGCAGCCGGATAGCGGATTCGGGCGGGGCCAACGTCCTGACTTTC | CASSRIADSGGANVLTF
TRBJ2-2 | - | TRBV11-1 | TRBD1 | TGTGCCAGCGCGGGACAGGGAAACACCGGGGAGCTGTTTTTT | CASAGQGNTGELFF
TRBJ2-1 | - | TRBV28 | TRBD2 | TGTGCCAGCAGCCTAATGGGACTAGCGGGCTTCAATGAGCAGTTCTTC | CASSLMGLAGFNEQFF
TRBJ1-5 | - | TRBV5-8 | - | TGTGCCAGCAGCTTGTTAGTCCTCAGTTCTGGCAATCAGCCCCAGCATTTT | CASSLLVLSSGNQPQHF
TRBJ2-1 | - | TRBV7-6 | - | TGTGCCAGCAGCTCAAACGCGGGACCCGGCATTGAGCAGTTCTTC | CASSSNAGPGIEQFF
TRBJ2-5 | once | TRBV5-6 | - | TGTGCCAGCAGCCCCGGGACACAAGAGACCCAGTACTTC | CASSPGTQETQYF
TRBJ1-6 | - | TRBV10-3 | TRBD1 | TGTGCCATCAGCCTACAGGGGAATGATTCACCCCTCCACTTT | CAISLQGNDSPLHF
TRBJ2-3 | - | TRBV6-5 | - | TGTGCCAGCGGCGGGTCCGGAGGTACGCAGTATTTT | CASGGSGGTQYF
TRBJ2-3 | - | TRBV9 | - | TGTGCCAGCAGCGTAGCTGGGGTCCTCACAGATACGCAGTATTTT | CASSVAGVLTDTQYF
TRBJ2-7 | - | TRBV10-1 | - | TGCGCCAGCAGTGAAGGCGGGCCCTCCTACGAGCAGTACTTC | CASSEGGPSYEQYF
TRBJ1-2 | - | TRBV28 | - | TGTGCCAGCAGTCCGGGACCCGGAACTTATGGCTACACCTTC | CASSPGPGTYGYTF
TRBJ1-2 | - | TRBV4-3 | - | TGCGCCAGCAGCCAAGAGGCTGGGGACCTTACTGTACGCGGCTACACCTTC | CASSQEAGDLTVRGYTF
TRBJ1-1 | once | TRBV20-1 | - | TGCAGTGCCCCTAGAGGAGACAGAGCTTTCTTT | CSAPRGDRAFF
TRBJ2-3 | - | TRBV7-2 | TRBD2 | TGTGCCAGCAGCTTAGGACTAGCGGGAGGTTCGCCGTATTTT | CASSLGLAGGSPYF
TRBJ1-2 | - | TRBV10-3 | - | TGTGCCATTCTAATACAGGAAAACTATGGCTACACCTTC | CAILIQENYGYTF
TRBJ1-6 | - | TRBV7-3 | - | TGTGCCAGCAGCTTAACCGGGGACCCTTGGGGTTCACCCCTCCACTTT | CASSLTGDPWGSPLHF
TRBJ2-5 | - | TRBV20-1 | - | TGCAGTGCTAGAGGAGTCGAGACCCAGTACTTC | CSARGVETQYF
TRBJ2-7 | - | TRBV4-3 | - | TGCGCCAGCAGCCAAGATCTGTGGGGCTACGAGCAGTACTTC | CASSQDLWGYEQYF
TRBJ1-5 | - | TRBV2 | - | TGTGCCAGCAGCGCTAGGGGGGAAGTTTATAGCAATCAGCCCCAGCATTTT | CASSARGEVYSNQPQHF
TRBJ1-1 | - | TRBV7-8 | TRBD1 | TGTGCCAGCAGCTCACAGGGGGGGTTGACTGAAGCTTTCTTT | CASSSQGGLTEAFF
TRBJ2-2 | - | TRBV30 | - | TGTGCCTGGAGTCAAGGGCTAGCTAAAACCGGGGAGCTGTTTTTT | CAWSQGLAKTGELFF
TRBJ1-5 | - | TRBV11-2 | - | TGTGCCAGCACCTCTGGGGGGAGCAATCAGCCCCAGCATTTT | CASTSGGSNQPQHF
TRBJ1-5 | - | TRBV5-4 | TRBD1 | TGTGCCAGCAGCTTGGACAGGGGATCCCATCAGCCCCAGCATTTT | CASSLDRGSHQPQHF
TRBJ1-6 | - | TRBV4-1 | - | TGCGCCAGCAGCCAAGCCGACAGGAATAATTCACCCCTCCACTTT | CASSQADRNNSPLHF
TRBJ1-1 | - | TRBV7-2 | - | TGTGCCAGCAGCTCCGCCAACAGGGTGGGTACTGAAGCTTTCTTT | CASSSANRVGTEAFF
TRBJ1-2 | - | TRBV10-3 | - | TGTGCCATCAGTGAGTCTGGCGGGATCAACTATGGCTACACCTTC | CAISESGGINYGYTF
TRBJ1-5 | - | TRBV27 | TRBD1 | TGTGCCAGCAGCACGGGACAGCCGTCAAGCAATCAGCCCCAGCATTTT | CASSTGQPSSNQPQHF
TRBJ2-3 | - | TRBV6-5 | - | TGTGCCAGCAGCCCCCCGGTCGGAGATACGCAGTATTTT | CASSPPVGDTQYF
TRBJ2-5 | once | TRBV7-2 | - | TGTGCCAGCAGCTTAGTTACGTTGAGGAGTGGGGAGACCCAGTACTTC | CASSLVTLRSGETQYF
TRBJ2-1 | - | TRBV10-3 | TRBD2 | TGTGCCATCAGTGAGGGGACTAGCGGGTTAGTGAATGAGCAGTTCTTC | CAISEGTSGLVNEQFF
TRBJ1-2 | once | TRBV10-3 | - | TGTGCCATCAGTGAGTCAGTTGGGGGTAGGGACTATGGCTACACCTTC | CAISESVGGRDYGYTF
TRBJ2-7 | - | TRBV10-3 | TRBD2 | TGTGCCATCAGTGGCAATGGGACTAACTACGAGCAGTACTTC | CAISGNGTNYEQYF
TRBJ2-3 | - | TRBV10-3 | - | TGTGCCATCAGAGGGTTCCCCACAGGGTATGGGGGAGATACGCAGTATTTT | CAIRGFPTGYGGDTQYF
TRBJ2-5 | - | TRBV7-2 | TRBD2 | TGTGCCAGCAGCTTAGTCGGCGGGGGTCGCCAAGAGACTCAGTACTTC | CASSLVGGGRQETQYF
TRBJ2-2 | - | TRBV9 | - | TGTGCCAGCAGCGTGATCTGGAACACCGGGGAGCTGTTTTTT | CASSVIWNTGELFF
TRBJ2-7 | - | TRBV5-1 | - | TGCGCCAGCAGCGCGGACACAGCCGAGCAGTACTTC | CASSADTAEQYF
TRBJ2-5 | - | TRBV7-9 | - | TGTGCCACAAATCCTCCCCGGGGGTCCCAAGAGACCCAGTACTTC | CATNPPRGSQETQYF
TRBJ1-4 | - | TRBV6-5 | - | TGTGCCAGCAGCCCTCGCGGGCTGGCTAATGAAAAACTGTTTTTT | CASSPRGLANEKLFF
TRBJ2-3 | - | TRBV28 | TRBD1 | TGTGCCACCAACAGGGGGCGTGAGGGCACAGATACGCAGTATTTT | CATNRGREGTDTQYF
TRBJ2-3 | - | TRBV10-3 | TRBD2 | TGTGCCATCAGTGAGACTAGCGGGGTGGATACGCAGTATTTT | CAISETSGVDTQYF
TRBJ1-2 | - | TRBV5-1 | TRBD1 | TGCGCCAGCAGCTTGGAGGGGGCGCGCTATGGCTACACCTTC | CASSLEGARYGYTF
TRBJ2-7 | - | TRBV11-2 | - | TGTGCCAGCAGCTTATATCCAGACAGTTCCTACGAGCAGTACTTC | CASSLYPDSSYEQYF
TRBJ1-3 | - | TRBV5-1 | TRBD1 | TGCGCCAGCAGTCCGCCGGGACAGAAAGCAGGAAACACCATATATTTT | CASSPPGQKAGNTIYF
TRBJ2-7 | - | TRBV5-1 | - | TGCGCCAGCAGCTTGGTGGGGGATCCTGGCGAGCAGTACTTC | CASSLVGDPGEQYF
TRBJ1-2 | - | TRBV7-9 | - | TGTGCCAGCAGCTTAGCAGGAGGTGAGAACTATGGCTACACCTTC | CASSLAGGENYGYTF
TRBJ2-5 | - | TRBV5-6 | TRBD1 | TGTGCCAGCAGCGGAACAGGGGGCCTTGAGACCCAGTACTTC | CASSGTGGLETQYF
TRBJ2-3 | - | TRBV5-1 | - | TGCGCCAGCAGCAACGGGCCACCTAGCACAGATACGCAGTATTTT | CASSNGPPSTDTQYF
TRBJ1-6 | - | TRBV5-4 | - | TGTGCCAGCAGCTTATTCGACAGGAATAATTCACCCCTCCACTTT | CASSLFDRNNSPLHF
TRBJ1-1 | - | TRBV6-6 | - | TGTGCCAGCAGTTACTCGAAGGAGATGAACACTGAAGCTTTCTTT | CASSYSKEMNTEAFF
TRBJ2-5 | - | TRBV18 | - | TGTGCCAGCTCACCATATGTGGGGTTCCAAGAGACCCAGTACTTC | CASSPYVGFQETQYF
TRBJ1-4 | - | TRBV5-1 | - | TGCGCCAGCAGCTTGGGGCAGGACACAACTAATGAAAAACTGTTTTTT | CASSLGQDTTNEKLFF
TRBJ1-2 | - | TRBV7-2 | TRBD1 | TGTGCCAGCAGCCGCACAGGGGGCAACTATGGCTACACCTTC | CASSRTGGNYGYTF
TRBJ2-7 | - | TRBV11-2 | - | TGTGCCAGCAGCTTAGGGTGGGGCGGAGACTACGAGCAGTACTTC | CASSLGWGGDYEQYF
TRBJ2-1 | - | TRBV28 | TRBD1 | TGTGCCAGCAGTGGACAGGGCTACAATGAGCAGTTCTTC | CASSGQGYNEQFF
TRBJ1-2 | few | TRBV20-1 | - | TGCAGTGCCACGACGAGAGGCTACACCTTC | CSATTRGYTF
TRBJ2-7 | - | TRBV4-3 | TRBD1 | TGCGCCAGCAGCCAAGCCGGGACAGGGGGCGAGCAGTACTTC | CASSQAGTGGEQYF
TRBJ1-2 | - | TRBV11-2 | TRBD1 | TGTGCCAGCAGCTTACCCGAGACAGGGGGCTATGGCTACACCTTC | CASSLPETGGYGYTF
TRBJ2-2 | - | TRBV12-5 | - | TGTGCTAGTGGTTTGCCATCCGGGGAGCTGTTTTTT | CASGLPSGELFF